The T cell receptor (beta chain) described here comes from a study of graft-versus-host responses after intestinal transplantation. Study-level points and caveats: In recipient marrow, GvH clones were found, and some appeared first in ileum or blood. Association was observed between peak circulating GvH clone levels and early post-transplant HvG declines. Allografts of one patient group, those with graft-donor T cell macrochimerism, had high graft-versus-host to host-versus-graft clonal ratios.

Processing was applied to graft tissue in order to liberate intraepithelial and lamina propria lymphocytes. The CDR3 length is 15 residues. V lost 3 bases and J 7 bases, leaving 15 bases between the germline ends. Per germline, CDR1 SGHTA and CDR2 FQGNSA. Sequencing was performed with immunoSEQ multiplex PCR; in TCRdb, only in-frame clones are kept and a portion is missing. The sample carries around 15,000 clones, about 80% recorded once. This clone was counted a few times. What it binds is unknown. The V and J genes are TRBV7-2 and TRBJ1-4; D is possibly TRBD1 (5 bases). The sequencing used ileum tissue, collected roughly 3.5 months after intestinal transplant. The source of this sequence is a human patient who received an intestinal transplant, so some T cells may come from the graft donor. The CDR3 is CASSLEGPVSEKLFF. CDR3 bases: TGTGCCAGCAGCTTGGAGGGGCCCGTCTCTGAAAAACTGTTTTTT.